The clone carrying this TCR beta chain appeared a single time. Germline CDR1 SEHNR, CDR2 FQNEAQ (reference sequence). The CDR3 is 15 amino acids. J gave up 4 bases and V 1 base, and 2 bases lay outside the gene matches. This entry comes from a study of blood T cell repertoires in COVID-19. The overall study: Italy, Spain and the United States were the sources of the convalescent and acute COVID-19 samples.

The protocol was immunoSEQ multiplex PCR, while the TCRdb copy is restricted to in-frame clones and leaves out a portion. Of over 100,000 clones in the sample, 70% to 85% were seen once. The sequence was collected from a woman aged 70-85 years with acute or convalescent COVID-19. The sequencing sample was made of peripheral blood. The chain uses TRBV7-9 and TRBJ2-2, with 8 nucleotides matching TRBD1. CDR3 sequence (DNA): TGTGCCAGCAGCTTAGGGACAGGGACCACCGGGGAGCTGTTTTTT. It specifies CASSLGTGTTGELFF. Looking up the rest from reference TRBV7-9 and TRBJ2-2 gives the full variable domain: DTGVSQNPRHKITKRGQNVTFRCDPISEHNRLYWYRQTLGQGPEFLTYFQNEAQLEKSRLLSDRFSAERPKGSFSTLEIQRTEQGDSAMYLCASSLGTGTTGELFFGEGSRLTVL.